The next 9 T cell receptor beta chains were all read from a single sample in a study of blood T cell repertoires in COVID-19. Repertoires were generated with immunoSEQ multiplex PCR, while TCRdb's copy carries only in-frame clones and drops some. Among approximately 270,000 clones, under 85% were seen once, and the ten largest hold 0.87%. Sample: peripheral blood. Receptors originate from a human donor with COVID-19, enrolled during active disease. The donor label of this sample is uncertain.

About this clone: This sample also contains other DNA sequences that code for the same CDR3. The V call is TRBV30, the J call TRBJ1-1; D is ambiguous. The CDR3 spans 13 residues. V dropped 5 bases and J dropped 2 bases, with 12 bases sitting between them. The V gene's germline CDR1 is GTSNPN and CDR2 SVGIG (reference sequence). This CDR3 is CAWDRGRNTEAFF. As DNA, the CDR3 is TGTGCCTGGGATCGTGGGAGAAACACTGAAGCTTTCTTT. The whole variable domain, filled in from reference TRBV30 and TRBJ1-1, reads SQTIHQWPATLVQPVGSPLSLECTVEGTSNPNLYWYRQAAGRGLQLLFYSVGIGQISSEVPQNLSASRPQDRQFILSSKKLLLSDSGFYLCAWDRGRNTEAFFGQGTRLTVV.

The V gene is TRBV5-4, the J gene TRBJ2-1, with unresolved D. Germline V CDR1 and CDR2: SGHNT, YYREEE (reference sequence). The V end lost 0 bases, the J end lost 6 bases, and 13 bases lay between the germline ends. The length of the CDR3 is 15 residues. In nucleotides, the CDR3 is TGTGCCAGCAGCTTGGTCCTTACCCCACTCAATGAGCAGTTCTTC. This encodes CASSLVLTPLNEQFF.

The chain joins TRBV3-1 (or the pseudogene TRBV3-2) to TRBJ2-7; TRBD1 agrees at 10 bases. Germline CDR1 reads LGHDT; CDR2 reads YNNKEL (reference sequence). V dropped 3 bases and J dropped 5; count of bases not matched to a gene: 16. The CDR3 runs to 18 residues. The CDR3 sequence: CASSHLILRDRGKNEQYF. In DNA, the CDR3 is TGTGCCAGCAGCCATTTAATCCTCCGGGACAGGGGCAAGAACGAGCAGTACTTC.

This sequence joins TRBV6-4 and TRBJ2-5; TRBD2 matches at 9 bases. CDR1 MRHNA and CDR2 SNTAGT come from the germline V gene. The V segment lost 6 bases and the J segment 0 bases; nucleotides outside the gene matches: 8. CDR3 length: 16 amino acids. CDR3 region: CASSGGGAEYQETQYF. The CDR3 bases are TGTGCCAGCAGCGGCGGGGGGGCAGAGTACCAAGAGACCCAGTACTTC.

The J gene is TRBJ2-5, the V gene TRBV7-3; the D gene is possibly TRBD2 (5 bases). Germline values: CDR1 SGHTA, CDR2 FQGTGA. The CDR3 is made up of 14 amino acids. Deletions cut 5 bases from V and 2 bases from J, with 12 bases between. The CDR3: CASSLNGVQETQYF. The CDR3 region has the DNA TGTGCCAGCAGCCTCAACGGGGTTCAAGAGACCCAGTACTTC.

The chain uses TRBV7-8 and TRBJ2-7; D may be TRBD2 (6 bases). V dropped 0 bases and J dropped 2 bases, with 17 bases sitting between them. Germline V gives CDR1 SGHVS, CDR2 FQNEAQ. The CDR3 is 17 residues long. CDR3 residues: CASSLAGGVGIPYEQYF. The CDR3, as DNA: TGTGCCAGCAGCTTAGCGGGAGGAGTAGGGATTCCCTACGAGCAGTACTTC. The full variable domain, completed using reference TRBV7-8 and TRBJ2-7, is GAGVSQSPRYKVAKRGQDVALRCDPISGHVSLFWYQQALGQGPEFLTYFQNEAQLDKSGLPSDRFFAERPEGSVSTLKIQRTQQEDSAVYLCASSLAGGVGIPYEQYFGPGTRLTVT.

This clone has just one count. The rearrangement joins TRBV7-2 to TRBJ2-1; D perhaps matches TRBD1 (5 bases). CDR1 SGHTA and CDR2 FQGNSA come from the germline V gene. This CDR3 is built from 15 residues. The V end lost 2 bases, the J end lost 2 bases, and 10 bases lay between the germline ends. DNA of the CDR3: TGTGCCAGCAGCTTAAGTACAGGAGCCTACAATGAGCAGTTCTTC. Protein sequence: CASSLSTGAYNEQFF.

This rearrangement joins TRBV9 to TRBJ1-5; 11 bases match TRBD1. V dropped 0 bases and J dropped 1; count of bases not matched to a gene: 15. CDR1 is SGDLS and CDR2 is YYNGEE in the germline V gene. CDR3 length: 21 amino acids. CDR3 DNA: TGTGCCAGCAGCGTAGTAGAGAGGACAGGGGGCAACTCGAGGAGCAATCAGCCCCAGCATTTT. Residues: CASSVVERTGGNSRSNQPQHF.

The V gene is TRBV3-1 (or the pseudogene TRBV3-2), the J gene TRBJ1-1; D remains unclear. The CDR3 loop spans 13 amino acids. V dropped 7 bases and J dropped 3 bases, with 12 bases sitting between them. The germline gives CDR1 LGHDT, CDR2 YNNKEL (reference sequence). CDR3 residues: CASTYGEDTEAFF. The CDR3 nucleotides are TGTGCCAGCACGTACGGGGAGGACACTGAAGCTTTCTTT.